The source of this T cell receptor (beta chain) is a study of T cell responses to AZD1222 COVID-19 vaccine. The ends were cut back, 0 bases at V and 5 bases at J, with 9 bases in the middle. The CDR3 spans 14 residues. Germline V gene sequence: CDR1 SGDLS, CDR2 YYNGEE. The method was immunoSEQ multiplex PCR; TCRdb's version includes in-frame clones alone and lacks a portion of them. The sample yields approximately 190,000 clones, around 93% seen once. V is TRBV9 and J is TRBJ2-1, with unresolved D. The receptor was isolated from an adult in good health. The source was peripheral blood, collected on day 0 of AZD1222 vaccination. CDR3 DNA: TGTGCCAGCAGCGTAGCCAGCGAGGACAATGAGCAGTTCTTC. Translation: CASSVASEDNEQFF.